The clone carrying this T cell receptor (beta chain) was recorded only once. Its antigen is not identified. The TCR beta cDNA libraries carried unique molecular identifiers. T cells numbering about 0.85 to 11 million yielded cDNA molecules that totaled approximately 500,000. TCRdb passed the PCR reads through MiXCR, listing each CDR3 protein once. The repertoire consists of hundreds of thousands of distinct CDR3 sequences, with 59% occurring once and the leading ten covering roughly 10%. Germline V gene lookup returns CDR1 SGHRS and CDR2 YFSETQ. Trimming left V 6 bases short and J 2 bases short, with 14 bases between. The length of the CDR3 is 14 residues. The sample originates from a study of post-analysis software for immune sequencing data. Findings of the study overall: Comparison of patients with controls showed five TRBV segments more frequent in patients, TRBV5-6, TRBV5-1 and TRBV20-1 among them.

The chain carries TRBV5-1 and TRBJ2-5; TRBD1 is a possible D gene (6 bases). The receptor was isolated from a girl under 10 years old with multiple sclerosis. The sample was blood. The CDR3 DNA reads as TGCGCCAGCACCCGGGACACAACACAAGAGACCCAGTACTTC. Translation: CASTRDTTQETQYF.